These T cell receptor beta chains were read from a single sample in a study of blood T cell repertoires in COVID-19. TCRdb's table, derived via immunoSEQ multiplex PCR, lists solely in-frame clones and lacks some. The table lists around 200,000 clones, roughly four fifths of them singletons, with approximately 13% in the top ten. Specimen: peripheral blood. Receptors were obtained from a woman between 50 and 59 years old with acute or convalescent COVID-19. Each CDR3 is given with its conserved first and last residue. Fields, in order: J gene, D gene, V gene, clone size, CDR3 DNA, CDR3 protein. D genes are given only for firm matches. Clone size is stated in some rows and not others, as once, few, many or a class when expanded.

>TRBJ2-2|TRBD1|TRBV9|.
TGTGCCAGCAGCGGCCGACAGGGGAGCCGGACCGGGGAGCTGTTTTTT
CASSGRQGSRTGELFF
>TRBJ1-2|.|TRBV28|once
TGTGCCAGCAGTTTCGGGGGGGACTATGGCTACACCTTC
CASSFGGDYGYTF
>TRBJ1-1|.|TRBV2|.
TGTGCCAGCAGGGGGCTCGAAGGAACTGAAGCTTTCTTT
CASRGLEGTEAFF
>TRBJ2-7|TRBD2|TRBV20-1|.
TGCAGTGCTAGTCCTAGCGGAATCTACGAGCAGTACTTC
CSASPSGIYEQYF
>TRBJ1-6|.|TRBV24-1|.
TGTGCCACCAGAGCTATACAGGGTCCGAGGGTCGGGTATAATTCACCCCTCCACTTT
CATRAIQGPRVGYNSPLHF
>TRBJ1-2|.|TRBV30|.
TGTGCCTGGAGTAGACACGCCGCTAACTATGGCTACACCTTC
CAWSRHAANYGYTF
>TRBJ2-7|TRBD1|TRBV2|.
TGTGCCAGCAGTCAACAGGGGGCCCACGAGCAGTACTTC
CASSQQGAHEQYF
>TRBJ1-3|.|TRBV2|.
TGTGCCAGCAGTGTCTGGGGCGAGGCTGGAAACACCATATATTTT
CASSVWGEAGNTIYF
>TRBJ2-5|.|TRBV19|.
TGTGCCAGTAGTCCTTACAGGGGGGGTACAGAGACCCAGTACTTC
CASSPYRGGTETQYF
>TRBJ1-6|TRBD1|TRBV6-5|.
TGTGCCAGCAGTTACTCAAGGGGACAGGGGAGTTCACCCCTCCACTTT
CASSYSRGQGSSPLHF
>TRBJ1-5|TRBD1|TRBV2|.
TGTGCCAGCGACACCGGGACAGGGGGCTTTCAGCCCCAGCATTTT
CASDTGTGGFQPQHF
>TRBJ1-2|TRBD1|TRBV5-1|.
TGCGCCAGCAGCAGGGGACAGACTAACCTTGGCTACACCTTC
CASSRGQTNLGYTF
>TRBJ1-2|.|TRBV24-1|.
TGTGCCACCAGTGACCAACGCGGGTCCTTGGGCGGCTACACCTTC
CATSDQRGSLGGYTF
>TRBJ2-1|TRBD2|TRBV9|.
TGTGCCAGCAGCGTAGCCCTAGCGGGACCCGACAATGAGCAGTTCTTC
CASSVALAGPDNEQFF
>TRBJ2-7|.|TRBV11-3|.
TGTGCCAGCAGCGCGCGGACGGGGTCCGGCGAGCAGTACTTC
CASSARTGSGEQYF
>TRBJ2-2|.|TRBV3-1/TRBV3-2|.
TGTGCCAGCAGCCAAGAAAATAGGAGGGCCGGGGAGCTGTTTTTT
CASSQENRRAGELFF
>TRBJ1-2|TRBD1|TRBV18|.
TGTGCCAGCTCACCACGGGGACAGGAGGGGGATCAAAACTATGGCTACACCTTC
CASSPRGQEGDQNYGYTF
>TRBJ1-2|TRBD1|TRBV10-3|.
TGTGCCATCAGGACAGGGGGCGCTTCCTATGGCTACACCTTC
CAIRTGGASYGYTF
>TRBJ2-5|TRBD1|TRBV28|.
TGTGCCAGCAGTTTAGGGAACAGGGGTGGGGAGACCCAGCACTTC
CASSLGNRGGETQHF
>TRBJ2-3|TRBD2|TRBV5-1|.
TGCGCCAGCAGCTTGGGGCTAGCGGGAGCGGTTCCCAACACAGATACGCAGTATTTT
CASSLGLAGAVPNTDTQYF
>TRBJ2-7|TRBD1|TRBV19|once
TGTGCCAGTAGTCCGACCGGGACAGCCTACGAGCAGTACTTC
CASSPTGTAYEQYF
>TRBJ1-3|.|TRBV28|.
TGTGCCAGCAGGACGCCCTCGGACAGTGGAAACACCATATATTTT
CASRTPSDSGNTIYF
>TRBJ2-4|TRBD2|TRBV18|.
TGTGCCAGCTCACCAGCAACTAGCGGGGCCAAAAACATTCAGTACTTC
CASSPATSGAKNIQYF
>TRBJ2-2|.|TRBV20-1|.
TGCAGTGCTAGTTCGGGGGACACCGGGGAGCTGTTTTTT
CSASSGDTGELFF
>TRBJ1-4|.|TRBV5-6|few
TGTGCCAGCAGCAACACGGGACTGCCTAATGAAAAACTGTTTTTT
CASSNTGLPNEKLFF
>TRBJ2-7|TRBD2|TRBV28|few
TGTGCCAGCAGTTATGGGCAGATTAGCGGGAGCGAGCAGTACTTC
CASSYGQISGSEQYF
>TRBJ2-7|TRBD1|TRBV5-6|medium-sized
TGTGCCAGCAGCTTGCAGGGGGCGGTAGGCTACGAGCAGTACTTC
CASSLQGAVGYEQYF
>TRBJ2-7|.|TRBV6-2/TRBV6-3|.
TGTGCCAGCAGTCACGGGAGCGAGCAGTACTTC
CASSHGSEQYF
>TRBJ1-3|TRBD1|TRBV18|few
TGTGCCAGCTCACAGGGGGCTAATCCTGGAAACACCATATATTTT
CASSQGANPGNTIYF
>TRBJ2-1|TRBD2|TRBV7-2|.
TGTGCCAGCAGCTTAACATATAGCGGGAACTCCTACAATGAGCAGTTCTTC
CASSLTYSGNSYNEQFF
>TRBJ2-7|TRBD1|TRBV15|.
TGTGCCACCAGCAGAGATCGGGACAGGGACTTCTACGAGCAGTACTTC
CATSRDRDRDFYEQYF
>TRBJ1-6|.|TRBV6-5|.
TGTGCCAGCAGTTACGGGCAGGAAAATTCACCCCTCCACTTT
CASSYGQENSPLHF
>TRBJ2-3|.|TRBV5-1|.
TGCGCCAGCAGCTTGGGACAGGTTAGCACAGATACGCAGTATTTT
CASSLGQVSTDTQYF
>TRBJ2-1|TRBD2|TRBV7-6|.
TGTGCCAGCAGCTTACCTGGACTAGCGGGCTCCTACAATGAGCAGTTCTTC
CASSLPGLAGSYNEQFF
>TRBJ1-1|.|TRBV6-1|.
TGTGCCAGCAGTGATACGACCCTAGGAGGTAGCACTGAAGCTTTCTTT
CASSDTTLGGSTEAFF
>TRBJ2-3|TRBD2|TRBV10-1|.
TGCGCCAGCAGCCTGACTAGCGGGAGCGATACGCAGTATTTT
CASSLTSGSDTQYF
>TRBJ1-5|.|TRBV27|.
TGTGCCAGCAGTCCCTTCTATAGCAATCAGCCCCAGCATTTT
CASSPFYSNQPQHF
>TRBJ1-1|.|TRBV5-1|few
TGCGCCAGCAGCAGAAGGGGTTTAGGTAGCGAAGCTTTCTTT
CASSRRGLGSEAFF
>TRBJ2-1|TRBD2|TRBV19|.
TGTGCCAGTAGTATGCTCGCAGCGGGAGGGGGCAATGAGCAGTTCTTC
CASSMLAAGGGNEQFF
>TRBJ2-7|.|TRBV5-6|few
TGTGCCAGCAGCTCAAATCCGGACACGTACGTGGAGTACTTC
CASSSNPDTYVEYF
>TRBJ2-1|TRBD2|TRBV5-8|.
TGTGCCAGCAGCTTAGGGAAGCGGGAGAGGAGTGAGCAGTTCTTC
CASSLGKRERSEQFF
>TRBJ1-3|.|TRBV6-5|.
TGTGCCAGCAGAAGGGGGATCTCTGGAAACACCATATATTTT
CASRRGISGNTIYF
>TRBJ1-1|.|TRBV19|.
TGTGCCAGTAGTATCGCTCTGGGGGGAAGGGGAACTGAAGCTTTCTTT
CASSIALGGRGTEAFF
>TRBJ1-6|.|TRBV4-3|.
TGCGCCAGCAGCCAAGATTTAGCAGGGATTAATAATTCACCCCTCCACTTT
CASSQDLAGINNSPLHF
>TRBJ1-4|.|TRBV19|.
TGTGCCACCTCCCGGAGCGCAACTAATGAAAAACTGTTTTTT
CATSRSATNEKLFF
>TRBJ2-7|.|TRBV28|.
TGTGCCAGCCCACCCGTAGGGGCCATCTCCTACGAGCAGTACTTC
CASPPVGAISYEQYF
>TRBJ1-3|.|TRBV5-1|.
TGCGCCAGCAGCTTGAAGGGAGGGGATGTTGGAAACACCATATATTTT
CASSLKGGDVGNTIYF
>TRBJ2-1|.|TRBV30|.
TGTGCCTGGAGTGTACTGGGACTTTCCAATGAGCAGTTCTTC
CAWSVLGLSNEQFF
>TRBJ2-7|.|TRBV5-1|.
TGCGCCAGCAGCTTGCATGGCCAGGGGTCCTACGAGCAGTACTTC
CASSLHGQGSYEQYF
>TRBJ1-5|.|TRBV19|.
TGTGCCACCAAAATCAAACCCCAGCATTTT
CATKIKPQHF
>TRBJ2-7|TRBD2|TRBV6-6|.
TGTGCCAGCAGTTCCCGAAACCTACTAGCGGGAGGGTGGCAGTACTTC
CASSSRNLLAGGWQYF
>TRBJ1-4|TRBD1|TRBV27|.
TGTGCCAGCAGGATTCAGGGGGGCAATGAAAAACTGTTTTTT
CASRIQGGNEKLFF